This record concerns one TCR beta chain sequence. The V end was cut by 1 base, the J end by 5 bases, with 19 bases between. The CDR3 totals 17 residues. From germline, CDR1 is MGHRA and CDR2 YSYEKL. Time point specified: newly diagnosed GD, antithyroid drugs for less than 3 months. The authors made the TCR library using RNA they extracted from PBMCs. CDR3 regions were amplified by Arm-PCR using iRepertoire HTBI primers to build TCR beta libraries. TCRdb reprocessed the multiplex PCR reads with MiXCR, giving one entry per CDR3 protein. The table records more than 300,000 distinct CDR3 sequences, around 16% of them present only once. The data stem from a study of regulatory T cells in long-lasting Graves disease. These same records also appear under a second study, on T cells in Graves' hyperthyroidism and ophthalmopathy.

Source: peripheral blood mononuclear cells (PBMCs), taken at new diagnosis, from a patient treated with antithyroid drugs. The TCR sequence derives from a woman aged 18-29 years with Graves disease. This chain joins TRBV4-1 and TRBJ2-3; D unclear. The CDR3 here is CASSQGPAAGQKDTQYF. CDR3 coding DNA: TGCGCCAGCAGCCAAGGGCCCGCGGCTGGGCAGAAAGATACGCAGTATTTT.